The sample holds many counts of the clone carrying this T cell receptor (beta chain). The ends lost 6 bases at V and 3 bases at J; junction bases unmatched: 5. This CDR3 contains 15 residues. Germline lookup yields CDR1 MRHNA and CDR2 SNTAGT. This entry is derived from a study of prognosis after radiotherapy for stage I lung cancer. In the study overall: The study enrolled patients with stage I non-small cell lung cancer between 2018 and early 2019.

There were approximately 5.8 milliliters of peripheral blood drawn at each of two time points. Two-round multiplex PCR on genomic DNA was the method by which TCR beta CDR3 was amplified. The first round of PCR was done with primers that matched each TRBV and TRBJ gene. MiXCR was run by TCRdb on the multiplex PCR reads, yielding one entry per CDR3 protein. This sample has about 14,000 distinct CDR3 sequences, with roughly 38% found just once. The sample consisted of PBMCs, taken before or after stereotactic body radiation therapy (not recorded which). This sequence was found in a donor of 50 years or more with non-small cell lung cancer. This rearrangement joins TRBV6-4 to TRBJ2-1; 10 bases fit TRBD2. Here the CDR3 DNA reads TGTGCCAGCAGCCCCGGGACTAGCGACTACAATGAGCAGTTCTTC. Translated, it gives CASSPGTSDYNEQFF.